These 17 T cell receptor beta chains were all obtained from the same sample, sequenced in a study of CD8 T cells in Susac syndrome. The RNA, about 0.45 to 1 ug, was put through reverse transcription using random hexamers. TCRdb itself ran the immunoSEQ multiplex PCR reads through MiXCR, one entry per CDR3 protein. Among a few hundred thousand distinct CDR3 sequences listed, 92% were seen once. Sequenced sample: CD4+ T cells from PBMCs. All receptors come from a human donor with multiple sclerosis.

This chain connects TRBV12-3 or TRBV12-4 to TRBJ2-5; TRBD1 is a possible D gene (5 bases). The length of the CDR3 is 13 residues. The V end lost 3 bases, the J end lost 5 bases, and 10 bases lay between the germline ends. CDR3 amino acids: CASSLGQLETQYF. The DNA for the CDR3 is TGTGCCAGCAGTTTGGGGCAGTTGGAGACCCAGTACTTC.

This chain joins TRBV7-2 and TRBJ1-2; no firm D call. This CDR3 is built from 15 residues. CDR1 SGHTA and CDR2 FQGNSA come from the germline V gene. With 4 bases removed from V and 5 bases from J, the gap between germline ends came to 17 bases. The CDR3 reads CASSSSTGLGYGYTF. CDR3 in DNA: TGTGCCAGCAGCTCTTCCACGGGATTAGGGTATGGCTACACCTTC.

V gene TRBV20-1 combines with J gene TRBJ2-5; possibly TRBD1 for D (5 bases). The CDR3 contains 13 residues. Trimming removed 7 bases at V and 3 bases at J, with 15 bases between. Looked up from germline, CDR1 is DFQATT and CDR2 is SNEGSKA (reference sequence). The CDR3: CSVRDAGKETQYF. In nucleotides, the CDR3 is TGCAGTGTAAGAGACGCAGGGAAAGAGACCCAGTACTTC.

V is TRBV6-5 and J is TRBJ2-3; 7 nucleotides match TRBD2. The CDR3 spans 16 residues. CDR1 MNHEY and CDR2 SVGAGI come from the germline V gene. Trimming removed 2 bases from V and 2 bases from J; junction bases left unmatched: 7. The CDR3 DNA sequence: TGTGCCAGCAGTTACCAGTCTAGCGGTTCCACAGATACGCAGTATTTT. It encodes CASSYQSSGSTDTQYF.

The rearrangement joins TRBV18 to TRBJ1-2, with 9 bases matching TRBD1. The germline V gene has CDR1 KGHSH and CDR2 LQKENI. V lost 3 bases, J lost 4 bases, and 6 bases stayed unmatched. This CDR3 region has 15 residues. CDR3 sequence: CASSPNGQGIYGYTF. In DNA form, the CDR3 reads TGTGCCAGCTCACCCAACGGACAGGGGATCTATGGCTACACCTTC.

In nucleotides, the CDR3 is TGTGCCAGCAGCCAAGCCGCCGGGACTAGCGGGAGAGGCGCCGGGGAGCTGTTTTTT. Amino acids: CASSQAAGTSGRGAGELFF. V is TRBV4-2 and J is TRBJ2-2, with TRBD2 identical over 14 bases. The CDR3 is made up of 19 amino acids. With 1 base clipped from V and 6 bases from J, the junction kept 10 bases outside the gene matches. Germline V gives CDR1 LGHNA, CDR2 YNFKEQ.

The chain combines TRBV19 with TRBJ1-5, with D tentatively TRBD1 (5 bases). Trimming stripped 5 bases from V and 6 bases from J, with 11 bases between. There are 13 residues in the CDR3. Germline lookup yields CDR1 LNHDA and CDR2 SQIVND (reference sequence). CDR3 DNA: TGTGCCAGTAGTCGGAGACAGATTCAGCCCCAGCATTTT. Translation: CASSRRQIQPQHF.

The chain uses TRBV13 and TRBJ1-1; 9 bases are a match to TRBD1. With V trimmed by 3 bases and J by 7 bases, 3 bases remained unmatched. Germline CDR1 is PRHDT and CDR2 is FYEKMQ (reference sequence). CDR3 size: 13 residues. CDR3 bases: TGTGCCAGCAGCTTCTCGGGACAGGGTGAAGCTTTCTTT. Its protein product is CASSFSGQGEAFF.

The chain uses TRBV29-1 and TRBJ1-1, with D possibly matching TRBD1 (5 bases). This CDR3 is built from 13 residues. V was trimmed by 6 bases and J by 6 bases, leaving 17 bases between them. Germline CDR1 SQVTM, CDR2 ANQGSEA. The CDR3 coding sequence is TGCAGCGTCAACCCCAGGGAGGTCGCTGAAGCTTTCTTT. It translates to CSVNPREVAEAFF.

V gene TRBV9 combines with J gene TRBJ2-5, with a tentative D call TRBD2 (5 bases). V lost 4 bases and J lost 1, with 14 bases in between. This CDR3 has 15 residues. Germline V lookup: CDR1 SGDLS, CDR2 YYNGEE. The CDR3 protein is CASSFNDYAQETQYF. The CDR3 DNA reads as TGTGCCAGCAGCTTCAACGACTACGCCCAAGAGACCCAGTACTTC.

The CDR3 loop is CASKPEMGEQYF. CDR3 DNA sequence: TGTGCCAGCAAGCCGGAAATGGGCGAGCAGTACTTC. V and J are TRBV25-1 and TRBJ2-7, with unresolved D. This CDR3 has 12 amino acids. V was clipped by 7 bases and J by 6 bases, with 13 bases between them. Germline values: CDR1 MGHDK, CDR2 SYGVNS.

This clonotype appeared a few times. The CDR3 DNA is TGTGCCAGCAGTTTATCCGGGACAGGGGGGGAGACCCAGTACTTC. Translated: CASSLSGTGGETQYF. The chain uses TRBV27 and TRBJ2-5; 11 bases fit TRBD1. This CDR3 spans 15 amino acids. Looked up from germline, CDR1 is MNHEY and CDR2 is SMNVEV (reference sequence). V gave up 0 bases and J gave up 5 bases; unmatched junction bases: 2.

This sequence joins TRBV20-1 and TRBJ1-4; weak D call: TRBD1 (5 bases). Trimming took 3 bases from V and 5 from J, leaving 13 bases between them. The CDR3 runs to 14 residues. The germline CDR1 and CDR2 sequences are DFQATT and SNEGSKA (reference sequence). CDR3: CSARPDRINEKLFF. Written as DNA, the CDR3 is TGCAGTGCTAGGCCCGACAGAATAAATGAAAAACTGTTTTTT.

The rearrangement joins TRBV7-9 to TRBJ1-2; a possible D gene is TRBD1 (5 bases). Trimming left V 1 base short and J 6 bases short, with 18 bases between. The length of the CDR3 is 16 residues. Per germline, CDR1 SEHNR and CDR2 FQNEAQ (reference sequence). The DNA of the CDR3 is TGTGCCAGCAGCTTAGGCGACAGCCTCGGCTTGCATGGCTACACCTTC. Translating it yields CASSLGDSLGLHGYTF.

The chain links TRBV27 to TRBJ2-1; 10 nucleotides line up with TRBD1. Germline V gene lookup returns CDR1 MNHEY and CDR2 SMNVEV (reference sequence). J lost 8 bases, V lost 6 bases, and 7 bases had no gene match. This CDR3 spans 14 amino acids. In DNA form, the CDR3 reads TGTGCCAGCAGCCCTCTCGGACAGGGGGATGAGCAGTTCTTC. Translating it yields CASSPLGQGDEQFF.

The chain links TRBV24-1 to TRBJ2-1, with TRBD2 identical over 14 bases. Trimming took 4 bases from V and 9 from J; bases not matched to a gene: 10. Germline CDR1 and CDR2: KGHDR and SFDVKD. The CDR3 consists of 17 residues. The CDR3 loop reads CATSDPGTSGGIGEQFF. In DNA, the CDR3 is TGTGCCACCAGTGACCCTGGGACTAGCGGGGGAATCGGTGAGCAGTTCTTC.

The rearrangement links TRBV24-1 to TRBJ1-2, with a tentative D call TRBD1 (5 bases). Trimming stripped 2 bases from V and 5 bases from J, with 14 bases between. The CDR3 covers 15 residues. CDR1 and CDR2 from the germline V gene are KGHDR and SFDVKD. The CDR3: CATSDSGGTRYGYTF. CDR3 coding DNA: TGTGCCACCAGTGATTCGGGGGGTACGAGGTATGGCTACACCTTC.